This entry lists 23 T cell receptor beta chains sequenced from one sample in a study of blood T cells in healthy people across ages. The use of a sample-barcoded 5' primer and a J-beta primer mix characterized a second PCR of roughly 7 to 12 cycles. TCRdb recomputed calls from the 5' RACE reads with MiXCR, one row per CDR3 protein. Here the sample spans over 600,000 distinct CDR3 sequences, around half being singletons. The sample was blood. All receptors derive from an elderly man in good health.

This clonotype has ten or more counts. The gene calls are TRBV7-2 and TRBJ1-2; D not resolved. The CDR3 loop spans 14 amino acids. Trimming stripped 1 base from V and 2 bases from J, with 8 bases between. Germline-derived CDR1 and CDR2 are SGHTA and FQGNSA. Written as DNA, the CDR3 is TGTGCCAGCAGCTTAGATTACGGGAACTATGGCTACACCTTC. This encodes CASSLDYGNYGYTF. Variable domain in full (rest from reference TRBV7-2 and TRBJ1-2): GAGVSQSPSNKVTEKGKDVELRCDPISGHTALYWYRQSLGQGLEFLIYFQGNSAPDKSGLPSDRFSAERTGGSVSTLTIQRTQQEDSAVYLCASSLDYGNYGYTFGSGTRLTVV.

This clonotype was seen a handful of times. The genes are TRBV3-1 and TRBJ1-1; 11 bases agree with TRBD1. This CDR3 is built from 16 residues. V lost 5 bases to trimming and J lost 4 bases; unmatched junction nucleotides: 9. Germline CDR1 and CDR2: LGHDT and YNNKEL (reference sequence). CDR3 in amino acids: CASSSGTGGSGTEAFF. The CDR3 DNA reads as TGTGCCAGCAGCTCCGGGACAGGGGGTTCTGGCACTGAAGCTTTCTTT.

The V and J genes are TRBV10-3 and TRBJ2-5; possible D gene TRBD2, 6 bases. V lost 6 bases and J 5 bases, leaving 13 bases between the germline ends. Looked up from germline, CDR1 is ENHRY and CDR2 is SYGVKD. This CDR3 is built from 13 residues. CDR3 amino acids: CAISPGGAETQYF. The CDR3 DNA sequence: TGTGCCATCAGCCCCGGGGGAGCGGAGACCCAGTACTTC.

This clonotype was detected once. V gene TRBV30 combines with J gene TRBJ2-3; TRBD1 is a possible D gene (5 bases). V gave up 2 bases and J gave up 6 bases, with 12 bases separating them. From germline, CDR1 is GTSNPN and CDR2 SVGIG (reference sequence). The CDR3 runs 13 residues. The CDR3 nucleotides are TGTGCCTGGAGTTTTGGGGCTCGGGATACGCAGTATTTT. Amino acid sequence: CAWSFGARDTQYF.

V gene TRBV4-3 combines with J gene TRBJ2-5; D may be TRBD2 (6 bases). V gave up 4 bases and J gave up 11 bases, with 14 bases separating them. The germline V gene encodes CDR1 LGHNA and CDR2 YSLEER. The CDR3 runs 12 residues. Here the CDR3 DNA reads TGCGCCAGCAGCCGTGCGGGGTCTGAGCAGTACTTC. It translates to CASSRAGSEQYF.

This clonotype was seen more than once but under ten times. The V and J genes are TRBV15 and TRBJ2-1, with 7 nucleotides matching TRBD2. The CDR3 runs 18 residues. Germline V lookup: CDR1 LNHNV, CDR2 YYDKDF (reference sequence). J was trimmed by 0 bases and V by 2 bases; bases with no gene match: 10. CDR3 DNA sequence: TGTGCCACCAGCAGATCCCTAACTAGCGCCAGCTCCTACAATGAGCAGTTCTTC. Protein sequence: CATSRSLTSASSYNEQFF.

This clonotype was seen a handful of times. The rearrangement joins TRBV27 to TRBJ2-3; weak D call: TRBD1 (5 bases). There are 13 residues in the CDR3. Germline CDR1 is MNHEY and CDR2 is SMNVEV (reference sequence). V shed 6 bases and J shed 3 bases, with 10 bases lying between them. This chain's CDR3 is CASRGRGTDTQYF. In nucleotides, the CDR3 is TGTGCCAGCAGAGGAAGGGGTACAGATACGCAGTATTTT.

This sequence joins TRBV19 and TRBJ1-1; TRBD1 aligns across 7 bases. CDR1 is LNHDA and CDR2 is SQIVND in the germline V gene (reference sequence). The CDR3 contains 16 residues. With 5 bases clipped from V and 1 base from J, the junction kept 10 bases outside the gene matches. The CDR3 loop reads CASSPYLGGRNTEAFF. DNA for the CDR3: TGTGCCAGTAGTCCCTACCTAGGGGGCAGGAACACTGAAGCTTTCTTT.

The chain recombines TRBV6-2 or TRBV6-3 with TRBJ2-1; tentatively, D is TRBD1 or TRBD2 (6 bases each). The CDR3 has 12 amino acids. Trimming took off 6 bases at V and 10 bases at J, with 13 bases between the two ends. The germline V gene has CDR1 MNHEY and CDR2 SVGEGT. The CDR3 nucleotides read TGTGCCAGCAGAACAGGGAGGAGCGAGCAGTTCTTC. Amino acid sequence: CASRTGRSEQFF.

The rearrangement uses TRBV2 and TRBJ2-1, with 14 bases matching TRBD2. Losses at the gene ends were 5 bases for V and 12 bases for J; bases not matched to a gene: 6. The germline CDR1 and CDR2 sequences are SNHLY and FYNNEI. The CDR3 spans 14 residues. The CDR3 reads CASSPGTSGRRQFF. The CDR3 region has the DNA TGTGCCAGCAGTCCCGGGACTAGCGGGAGACGGCAGTTCTTC.

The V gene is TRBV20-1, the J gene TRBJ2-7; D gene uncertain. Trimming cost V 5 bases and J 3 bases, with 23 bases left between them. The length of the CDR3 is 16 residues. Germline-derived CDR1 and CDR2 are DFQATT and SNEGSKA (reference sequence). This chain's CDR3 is CSASTFGSSLGYEQYF. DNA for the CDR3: TGCAGTGCTTCAACATTCGGCTCCTCTTTAGGCTACGAGCAGTACTTC.

The CDR3 protein is CASSLVREASYEQYF. CDR3 nucleotides: TGCGCCAGCAGCTTGGTTCGGGAGGCTTCCTACGAGCAGTACTTC. The V call is TRBV5-1, the J call TRBJ2-7, with 7 nucleotides matching TRBD2. The CDR3 totals 15 residues. Losses at the gene ends were 0 bases for V and 1 base for J; bases not matched to a gene: 4. From germline, CDR1 is SGHRS and CDR2 YFSETQ.

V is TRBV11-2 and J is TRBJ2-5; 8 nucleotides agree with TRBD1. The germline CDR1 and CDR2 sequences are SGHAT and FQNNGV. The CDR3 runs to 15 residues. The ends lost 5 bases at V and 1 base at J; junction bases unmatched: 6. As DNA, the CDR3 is TGTGCCAGCAGCGCAAGGGACAGGTTCCAAGAGACCCAGTACTTC. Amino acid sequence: CASSARDRFQETQYF.

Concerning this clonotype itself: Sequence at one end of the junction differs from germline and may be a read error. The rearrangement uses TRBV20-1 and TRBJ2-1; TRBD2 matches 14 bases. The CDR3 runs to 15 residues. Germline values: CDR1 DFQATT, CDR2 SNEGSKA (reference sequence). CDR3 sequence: CIAPGTSGSANEQFF. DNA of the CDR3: TGCATTGCTCCCGGGACTAGCGGGAGTGCAAATGAGCAGTTCTTC.

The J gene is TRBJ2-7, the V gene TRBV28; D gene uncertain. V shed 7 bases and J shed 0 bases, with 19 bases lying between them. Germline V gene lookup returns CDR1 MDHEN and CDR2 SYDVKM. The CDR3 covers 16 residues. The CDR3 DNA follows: TGTGCCAGCATAAAAGCCCCCGGTTATAGCTCCTACGAGCAGTACTTC. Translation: CASIKAPGYSSYEQYF.

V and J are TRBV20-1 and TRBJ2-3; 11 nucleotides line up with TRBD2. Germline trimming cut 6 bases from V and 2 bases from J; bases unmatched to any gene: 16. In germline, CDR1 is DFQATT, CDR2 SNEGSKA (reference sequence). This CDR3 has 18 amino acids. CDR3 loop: CSAILGLAGGFYTDTQYF. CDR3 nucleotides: TGCAGTGCCATCCTGGGGCTAGCGGGAGGCTTCTACACAGATACGCAGTATTTT.

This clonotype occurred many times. DNA for the CDR3: TGTGCCAGCAGCCAAGAATTAGCGGGAGGGCCAGCGACAGATACGCAGTATTTT. Residues: CASSQELAGGPATDTQYF. The rearrangement joins TRBV4-2 to TRBJ2-3, with TRBD2 identical over 11 bases. Germline assignment: CDR1 LGHNA and CDR2 YNFKEQ. Trimming removed 0 bases from V and 3 bases from J; junction bases left unmatched: 8. The CDR3 loop spans 18 amino acids.

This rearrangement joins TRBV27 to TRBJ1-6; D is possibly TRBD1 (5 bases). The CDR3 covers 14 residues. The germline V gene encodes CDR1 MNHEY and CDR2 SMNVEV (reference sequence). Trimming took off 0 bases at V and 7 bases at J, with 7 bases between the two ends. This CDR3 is CASSLSRVNSPLHF. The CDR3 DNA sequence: TGTGCCAGCAGTTTATCCAGGGTAAATTCACCCCTCCACTTT.

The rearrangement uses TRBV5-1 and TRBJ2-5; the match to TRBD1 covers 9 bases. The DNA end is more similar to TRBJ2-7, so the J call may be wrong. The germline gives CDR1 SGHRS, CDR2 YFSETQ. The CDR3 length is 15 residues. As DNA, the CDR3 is TGCGCCAGCAGCTTAGATCCACAGGGGGCTTACGAGCAGTACTTC. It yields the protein CASSLDPQGAYEQYF.

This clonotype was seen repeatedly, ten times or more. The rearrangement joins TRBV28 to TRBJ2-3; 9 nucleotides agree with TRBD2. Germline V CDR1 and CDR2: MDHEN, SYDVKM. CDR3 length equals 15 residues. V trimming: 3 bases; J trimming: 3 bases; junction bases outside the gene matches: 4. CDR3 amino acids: CASSFGSGSTDTQYF. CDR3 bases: TGTGCCAGCAGTTTTGGTAGCGGGAGTACAGATACGCAGTATTTT.

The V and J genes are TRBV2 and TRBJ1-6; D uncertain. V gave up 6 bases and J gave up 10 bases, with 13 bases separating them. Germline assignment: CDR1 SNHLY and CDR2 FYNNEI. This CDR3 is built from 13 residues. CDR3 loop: CASSGSRSSPLHF. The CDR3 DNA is TGTGCCAGCAGCGGAAGCAGGTCATCACCCCTCCACTTT.

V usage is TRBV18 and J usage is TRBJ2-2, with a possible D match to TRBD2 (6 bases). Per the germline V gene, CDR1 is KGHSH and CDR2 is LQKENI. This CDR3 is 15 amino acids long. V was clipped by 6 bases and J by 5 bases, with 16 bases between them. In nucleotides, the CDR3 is TGTGCCAGCTCGCAGACTAGTCCACCGACCGGGGAGCTGTTTTTT. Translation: CASSQTSPPTGELFF.

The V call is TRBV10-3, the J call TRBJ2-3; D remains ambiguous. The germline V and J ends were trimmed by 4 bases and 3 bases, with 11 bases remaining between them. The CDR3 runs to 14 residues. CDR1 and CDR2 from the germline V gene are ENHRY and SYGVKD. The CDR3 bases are TGTGCCATCAGTGGCCCCGGGTTTACAGATACGCAGTATTTT. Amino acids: CAISGPGFTDTQYF.